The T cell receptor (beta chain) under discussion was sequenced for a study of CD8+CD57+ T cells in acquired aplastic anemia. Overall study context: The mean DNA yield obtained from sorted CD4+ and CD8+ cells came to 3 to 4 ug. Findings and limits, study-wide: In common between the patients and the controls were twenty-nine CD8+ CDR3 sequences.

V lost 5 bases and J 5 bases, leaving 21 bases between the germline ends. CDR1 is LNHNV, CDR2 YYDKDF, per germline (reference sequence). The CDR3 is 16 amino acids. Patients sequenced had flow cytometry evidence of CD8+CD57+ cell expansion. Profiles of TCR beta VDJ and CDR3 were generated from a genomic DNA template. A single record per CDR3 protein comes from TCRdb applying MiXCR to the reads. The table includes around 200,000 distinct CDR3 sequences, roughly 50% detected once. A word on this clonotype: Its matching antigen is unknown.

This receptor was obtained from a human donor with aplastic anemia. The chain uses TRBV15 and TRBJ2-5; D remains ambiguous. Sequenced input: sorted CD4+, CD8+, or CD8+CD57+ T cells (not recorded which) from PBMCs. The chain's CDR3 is CATSVDRWGTKETQYF. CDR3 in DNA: TGTGCCACCAGCGTCGATAGATGGGGTACAAAGGAGACCCAGTACTTC.